This TCR beta chain originates from a study of blood T cell repertoires in COVID-19. Per the study methods: From reference gene primer amplification, estimates of nucleated cell counts were derived. Only in-frame clones appear in the TCRdb table, and some are missing; sequencing was by immunoSEQ multiplex PCR. That table furnishes V, J and clone size, whereas the DNA furnished D and trimming. The profile shows 100,000 to 150,000 clones, about four fifths of them singletons. After removal of 6 bases from V and 4 bases from J, the junction contained 10 bases not matched to a gene. This CDR3 has 15 amino acids. Germline V gives CDR1 MNHEY, CDR2 SMNVEV (reference sequence).

Input material: peripheral blood. This TCR was recovered from a woman between 50 and 59 years old with acute or convalescent COVID-19. The genes are TRBV27 and TRBJ1-2, with 8 bases lining up with TRBD1. This CDR3 is CASSFSGQALYGYTF. CDR3 DNA: TGTGCCAGCAGCTTCTCGGGACAGGCGCTCTATGGCTACACCTTC.